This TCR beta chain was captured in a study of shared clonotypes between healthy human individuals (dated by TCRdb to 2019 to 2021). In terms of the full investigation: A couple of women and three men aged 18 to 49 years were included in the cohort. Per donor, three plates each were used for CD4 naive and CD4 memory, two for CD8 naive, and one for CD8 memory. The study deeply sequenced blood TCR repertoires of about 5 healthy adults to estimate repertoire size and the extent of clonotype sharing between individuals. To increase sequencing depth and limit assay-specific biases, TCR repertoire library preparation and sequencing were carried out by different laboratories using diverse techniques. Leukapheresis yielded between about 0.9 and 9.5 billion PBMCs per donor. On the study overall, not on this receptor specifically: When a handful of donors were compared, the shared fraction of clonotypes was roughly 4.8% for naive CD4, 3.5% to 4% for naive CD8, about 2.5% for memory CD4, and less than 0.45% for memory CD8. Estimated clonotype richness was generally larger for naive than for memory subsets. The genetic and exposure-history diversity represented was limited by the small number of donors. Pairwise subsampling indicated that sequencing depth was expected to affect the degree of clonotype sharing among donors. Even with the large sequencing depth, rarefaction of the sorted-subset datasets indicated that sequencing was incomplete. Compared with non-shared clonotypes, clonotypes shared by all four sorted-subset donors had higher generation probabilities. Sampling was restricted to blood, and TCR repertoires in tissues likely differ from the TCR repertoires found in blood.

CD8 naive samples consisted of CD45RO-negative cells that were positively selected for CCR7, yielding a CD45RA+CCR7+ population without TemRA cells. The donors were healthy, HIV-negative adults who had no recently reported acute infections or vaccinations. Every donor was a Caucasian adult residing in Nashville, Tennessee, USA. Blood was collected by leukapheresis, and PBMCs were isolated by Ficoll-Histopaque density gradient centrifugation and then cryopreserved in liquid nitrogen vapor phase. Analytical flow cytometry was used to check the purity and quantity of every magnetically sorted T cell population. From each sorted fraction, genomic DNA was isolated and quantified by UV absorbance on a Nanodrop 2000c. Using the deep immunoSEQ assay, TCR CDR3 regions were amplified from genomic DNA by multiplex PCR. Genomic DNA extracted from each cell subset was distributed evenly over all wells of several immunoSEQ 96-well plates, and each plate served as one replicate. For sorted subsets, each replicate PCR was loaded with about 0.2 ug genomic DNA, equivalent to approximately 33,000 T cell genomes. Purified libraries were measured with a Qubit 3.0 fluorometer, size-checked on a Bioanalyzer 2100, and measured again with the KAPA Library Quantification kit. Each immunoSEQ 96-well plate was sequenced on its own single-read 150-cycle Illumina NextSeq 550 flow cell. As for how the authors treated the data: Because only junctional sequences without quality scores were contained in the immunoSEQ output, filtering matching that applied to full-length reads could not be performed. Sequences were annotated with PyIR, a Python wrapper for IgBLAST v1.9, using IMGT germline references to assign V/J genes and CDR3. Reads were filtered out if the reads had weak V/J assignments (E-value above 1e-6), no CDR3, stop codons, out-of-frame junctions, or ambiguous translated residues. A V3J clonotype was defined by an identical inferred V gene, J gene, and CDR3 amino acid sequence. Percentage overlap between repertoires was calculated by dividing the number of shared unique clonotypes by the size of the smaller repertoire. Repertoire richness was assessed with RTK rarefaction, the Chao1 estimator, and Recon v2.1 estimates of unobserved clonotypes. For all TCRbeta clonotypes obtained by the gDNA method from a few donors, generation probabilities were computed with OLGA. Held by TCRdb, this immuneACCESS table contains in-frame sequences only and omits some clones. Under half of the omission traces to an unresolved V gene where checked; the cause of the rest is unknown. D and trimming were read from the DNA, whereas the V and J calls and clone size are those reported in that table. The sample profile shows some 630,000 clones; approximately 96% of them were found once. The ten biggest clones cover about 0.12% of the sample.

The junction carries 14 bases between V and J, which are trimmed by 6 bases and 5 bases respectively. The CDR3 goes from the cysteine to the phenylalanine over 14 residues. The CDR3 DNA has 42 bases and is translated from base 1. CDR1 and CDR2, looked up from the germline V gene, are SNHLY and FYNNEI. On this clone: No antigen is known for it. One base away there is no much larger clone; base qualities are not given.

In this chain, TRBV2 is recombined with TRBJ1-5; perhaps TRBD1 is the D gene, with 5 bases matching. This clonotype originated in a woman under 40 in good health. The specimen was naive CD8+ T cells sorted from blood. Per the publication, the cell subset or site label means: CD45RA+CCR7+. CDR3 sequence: CASRWQGGHQPQHF. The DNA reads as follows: TGTGCCAGCAGGTGGCAGGGAGGTCATCAGCCCCAGCATTTT. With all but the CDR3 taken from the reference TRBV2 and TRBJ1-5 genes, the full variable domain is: EPEVTQTPSHQVTQMGQEVILRCVPISNHLYFYWYRQILGQKVEFLVSFYNNEISEKSEIFDDQFSVERPDGSNFTLKIRSTKLEDSAMYFCASRWQGGHQPQHFGDGTRLSIL.